This T cell receptor beta chain was identified during a study of blood T cell repertoires in COVID-19. Turning to the study itself: There were acute and convalescent COVID-19 samples, and they came from the United States, Italy and Spain.

V lost 6 bases and J lost 2, with 17 bases in between. The CDR3 loop spans 15 amino acids. Germline V gene data show CDR1 as MNHEY and CDR2 as SMNVEV (reference sequence). Participant ages covered 18 to 89 years across 24 US areas. Two negative PCRs, clearance, or symptom resolution were required of recovered Cohort 3 donors. Per the original data handling: Amplification of reference gene primers was used by the study to estimate nucleated cell counts. Sequenced by immunoSEQ multiplex PCR; TCRdb stores in-frame clones only, minus some. V and J calls plus clone size are reproduced from that table; the DNA served to infer D and trimming. The repertoire holds approximately 300,000 clones, with about nine tenths as singletons.

This chain joins TRBV27 and TRBJ2-7; weak D call: TRBD2 (6 bases). The source is a man aged 55 to 69 who had recovered from COVID-19. The material sequenced was PBMCs or T cells enriched from blood (not recorded which). The chain's CDR3 is CASSTSSGFPYEQYF. The CDR3 region has the DNA TGTGCCAGCAGCACAAGTAGCGGATTTCCCTACGAGCAGTACTTC.